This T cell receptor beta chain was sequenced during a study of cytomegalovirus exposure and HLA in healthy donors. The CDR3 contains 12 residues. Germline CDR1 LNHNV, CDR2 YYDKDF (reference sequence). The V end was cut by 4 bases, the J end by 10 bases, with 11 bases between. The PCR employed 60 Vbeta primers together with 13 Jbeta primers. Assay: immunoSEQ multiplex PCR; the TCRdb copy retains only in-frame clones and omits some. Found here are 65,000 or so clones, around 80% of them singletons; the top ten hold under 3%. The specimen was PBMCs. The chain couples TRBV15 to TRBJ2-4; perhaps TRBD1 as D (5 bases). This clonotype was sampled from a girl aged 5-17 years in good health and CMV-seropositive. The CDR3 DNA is TGTGCCACCAGCACGTCACAGGAGATTCAGTACTTC. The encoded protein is CATSTSQEIQYF.